This TCR beta chain was identified in a study of shared clonotypes between healthy human individuals. Study information: Each donor's CD4 naive and CD4 memory cells filled three plates apiece, CD8 naive two, and CD8 memory one.

The donor cohort consisted entirely of Caucasian adults residing in Nashville, Tennessee. Profiled with immunoSEQ multiplex PCR; TCRdb holds only in-frame clones, not every one. Of around 750,000 clones in the sample, 74% are singletons; the top ten hold under 2%. The CDR3 covers 19 residues. Germline-derived CDR1 and CDR2 are MDHEN and SYDVKM. Germline trimming cut 3 bases from V and 7 bases from J; bases unmatched to any gene: 19. Whole-study findings and limits: Around 5.3% of naive CD4 clonotypes were shared across a handful of donors. Rarefaction showed sorted-subset sequencing was incomplete despite large depth.

Regarding this clone: What it binds is unknown.

The origin of this receptor is a woman in her twenties or thirties in good health. The chain recombines TRBV28 with TRBJ2-7; TRBD2 matches 12 bases. Sequenced material: memory CD4+ T cells sorted from blood. Specified subset: CD45RA-negative fraction. CDR3 in DNA: TGTGCCAGCAGTTTTTCACCAGGGGAAGCCGGACTAGCGGGGAGGGAGCAGTACTTC. This gives the protein CASSFSPGEAGLAGREQYF.